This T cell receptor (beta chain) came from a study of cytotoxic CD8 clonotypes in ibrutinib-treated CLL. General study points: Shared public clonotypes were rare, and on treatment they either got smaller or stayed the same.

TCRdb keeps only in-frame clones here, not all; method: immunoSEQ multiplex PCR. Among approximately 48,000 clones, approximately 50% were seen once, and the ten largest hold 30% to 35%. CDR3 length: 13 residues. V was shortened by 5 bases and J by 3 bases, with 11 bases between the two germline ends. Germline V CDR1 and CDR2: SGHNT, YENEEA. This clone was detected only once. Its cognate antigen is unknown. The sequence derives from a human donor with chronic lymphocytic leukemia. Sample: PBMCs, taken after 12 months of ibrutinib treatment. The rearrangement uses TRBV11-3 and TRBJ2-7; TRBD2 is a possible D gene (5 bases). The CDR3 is CASSPGSDYEQYF. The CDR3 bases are TGTGCCAGCAGCCCGGGATCAGACTACGAGCAGTACTTC.